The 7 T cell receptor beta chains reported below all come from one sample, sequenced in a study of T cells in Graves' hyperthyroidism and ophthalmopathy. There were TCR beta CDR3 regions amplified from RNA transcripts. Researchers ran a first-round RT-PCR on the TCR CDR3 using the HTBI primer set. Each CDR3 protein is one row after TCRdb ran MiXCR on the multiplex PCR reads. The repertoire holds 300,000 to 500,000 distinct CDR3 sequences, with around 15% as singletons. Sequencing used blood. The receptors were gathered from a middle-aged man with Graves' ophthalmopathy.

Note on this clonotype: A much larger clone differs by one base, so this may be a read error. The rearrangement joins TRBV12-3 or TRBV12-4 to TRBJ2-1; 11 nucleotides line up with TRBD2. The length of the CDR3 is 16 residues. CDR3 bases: TGTGCCGGCAGTCCCGGACTAGCGGGCTCCTACAATGAGCAGTTCTTC. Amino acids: CAGSPGLAGSYNEQFF.

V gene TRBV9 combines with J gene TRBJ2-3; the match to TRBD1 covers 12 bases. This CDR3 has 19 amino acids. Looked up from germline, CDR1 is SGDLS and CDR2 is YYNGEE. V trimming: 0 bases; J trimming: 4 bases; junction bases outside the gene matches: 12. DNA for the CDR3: TGTGCCAGCAGCGTAGGTTTAGGGGTTGGGACAGGGGGCCCAGATACGCAGTATTTT. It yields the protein CASSVGLGVGTGGPDTQYF.

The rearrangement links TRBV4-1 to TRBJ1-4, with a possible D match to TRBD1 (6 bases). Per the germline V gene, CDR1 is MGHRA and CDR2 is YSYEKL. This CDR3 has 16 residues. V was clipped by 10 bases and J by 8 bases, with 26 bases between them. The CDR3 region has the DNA TGCGCCAACCGCCAAAGCCCGGCAGGGGTTTACGAAAAACTGTTTTTT. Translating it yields CANRQSPAGVYEKLFF.

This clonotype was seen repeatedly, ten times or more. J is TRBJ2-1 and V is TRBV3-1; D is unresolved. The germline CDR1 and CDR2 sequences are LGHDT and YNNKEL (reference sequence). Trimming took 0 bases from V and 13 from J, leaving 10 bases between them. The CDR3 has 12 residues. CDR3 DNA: TGTGCCAGCAGCCAAGATTCTGGGCTCCAGTTCTTC. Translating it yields CASSQDSGLQFF.

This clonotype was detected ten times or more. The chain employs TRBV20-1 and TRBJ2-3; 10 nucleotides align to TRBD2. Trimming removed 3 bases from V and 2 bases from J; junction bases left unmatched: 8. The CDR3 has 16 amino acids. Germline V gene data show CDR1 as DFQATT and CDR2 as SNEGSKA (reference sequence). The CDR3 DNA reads TGCAGTGCTAGCGATGGACTAGCGGAGTCCACAGATACGCAGTATTTT. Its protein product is CSASDGLAESTDTQYF.

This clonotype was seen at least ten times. The DNA of the CDR3 is TGTGCCAGCAGTTACGATCTCCAGGGAATGATGAACACTGAAGCTTTCTTT. It is translated as CASSYDLQGMMNTEAFF. The chain links TRBV6-2 or TRBV6-3 to TRBJ1-1; tentative D call: TRBD1 (5 bases). Germline CDR1 MNHEY, CDR2 SVGEGT. Trimming took off 2 bases at V and 0 bases at J, with 16 bases between the two ends. The CDR3 loop spans 17 amino acids.

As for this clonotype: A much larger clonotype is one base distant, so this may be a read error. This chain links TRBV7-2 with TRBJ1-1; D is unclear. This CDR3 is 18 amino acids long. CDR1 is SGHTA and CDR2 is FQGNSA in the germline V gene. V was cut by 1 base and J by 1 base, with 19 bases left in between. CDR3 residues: CASSLDISTHRQNTEAFF. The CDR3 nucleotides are TGTGCCAGCAGCTTAGACATTTCGACGCACAGACAGAACACTGAAGCTTTCTTT.